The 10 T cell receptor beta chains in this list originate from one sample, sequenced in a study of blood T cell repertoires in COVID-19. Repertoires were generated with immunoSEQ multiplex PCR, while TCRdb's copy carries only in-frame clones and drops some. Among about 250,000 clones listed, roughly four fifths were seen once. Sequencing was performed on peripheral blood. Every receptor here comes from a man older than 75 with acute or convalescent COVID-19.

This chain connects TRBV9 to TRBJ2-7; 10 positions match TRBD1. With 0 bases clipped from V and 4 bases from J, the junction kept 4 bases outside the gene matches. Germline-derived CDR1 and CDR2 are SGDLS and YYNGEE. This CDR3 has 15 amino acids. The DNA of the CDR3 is TGTGCCAGCAGCGTAGAGACAGGGGGCTTGTACGAGCAGTACTTC. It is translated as CASSVETGGLYEQYF.

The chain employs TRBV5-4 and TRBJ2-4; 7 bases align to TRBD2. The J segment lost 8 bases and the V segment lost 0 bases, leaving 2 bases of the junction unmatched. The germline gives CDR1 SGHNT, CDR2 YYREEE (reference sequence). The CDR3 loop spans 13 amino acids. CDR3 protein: CASSLEGRDIQYF. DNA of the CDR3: TGTGCCAGCAGCTTGGAGGGGAGGGACATTCAGTACTTC.

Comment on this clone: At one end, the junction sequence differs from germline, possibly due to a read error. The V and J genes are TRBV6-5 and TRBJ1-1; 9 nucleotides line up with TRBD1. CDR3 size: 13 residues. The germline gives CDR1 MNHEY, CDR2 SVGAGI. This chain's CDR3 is CAATGTGNSEAFF. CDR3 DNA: TGTGCCGCAACCGGGACAGGGAACTCTGAAGCTTTCTTT.

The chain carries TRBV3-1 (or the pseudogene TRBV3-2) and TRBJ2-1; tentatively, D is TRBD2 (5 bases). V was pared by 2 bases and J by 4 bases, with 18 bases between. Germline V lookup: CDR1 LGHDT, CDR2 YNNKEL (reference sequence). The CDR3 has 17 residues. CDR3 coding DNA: TGTGCCAGCAGCCAACCCAACTGGACTTCTCCATACAATGAGCAGTTCTTC. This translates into CASSQPNWTSPYNEQFF.

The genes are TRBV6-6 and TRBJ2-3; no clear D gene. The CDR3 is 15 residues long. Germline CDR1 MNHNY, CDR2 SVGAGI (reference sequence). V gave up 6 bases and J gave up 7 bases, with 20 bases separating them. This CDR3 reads CASSPPHSLGYTQYF. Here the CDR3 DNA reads TGTGCCAGCAGCCCACCACACAGCCTCGGTTATACGCAGTATTTT.

The CDR3 loop reads CASSSYRGDKTQYF. The CDR3 coding sequence is TGTGCCAGCAGTTCGTACAGGGGTGACAAGACCCAGTACTTC. The V call is TRBV27, the J call TRBJ2-5, with 7 bases aligning to TRBD1. The CDR3 totals 14 residues. Trimming took 4 bases from V and 6 from J; bases not matched to a gene: 8. Germline lookup yields CDR1 MNHEY and CDR2 SMNVEV (reference sequence).

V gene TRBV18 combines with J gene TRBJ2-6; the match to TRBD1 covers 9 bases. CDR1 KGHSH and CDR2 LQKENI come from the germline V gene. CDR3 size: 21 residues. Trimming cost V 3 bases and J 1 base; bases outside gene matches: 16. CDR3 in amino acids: CASSPRQGQGLSFSGANVLTF. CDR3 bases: TGTGCCAGCTCACCTCGACAAGGACAGGGGCTCTCTTTTTCTGGGGCCAACGTCCTGACTTTC.

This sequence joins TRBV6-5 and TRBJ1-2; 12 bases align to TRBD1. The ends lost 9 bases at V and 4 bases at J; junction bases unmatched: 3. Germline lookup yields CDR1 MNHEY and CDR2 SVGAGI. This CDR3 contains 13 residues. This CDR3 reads CASGTGGGYGYTF. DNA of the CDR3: TGTGCCAGTGGGACAGGGGGCGGCTATGGCTACACCTTC.

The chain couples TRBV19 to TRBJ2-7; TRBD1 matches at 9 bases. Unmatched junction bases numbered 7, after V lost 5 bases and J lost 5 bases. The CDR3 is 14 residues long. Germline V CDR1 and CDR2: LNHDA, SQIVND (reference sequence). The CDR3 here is CASSEQGARDEQYF. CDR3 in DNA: TGTGCCAGTAGTGAACAGGGGGCGCGGGACGAGCAGTACTTC.

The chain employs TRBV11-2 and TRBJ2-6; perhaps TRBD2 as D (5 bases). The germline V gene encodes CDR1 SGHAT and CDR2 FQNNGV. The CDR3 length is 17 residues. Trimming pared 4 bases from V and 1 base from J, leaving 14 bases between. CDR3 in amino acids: CASSSTTGISGANVLTF. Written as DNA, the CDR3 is TGTGCCAGCAGCTCCACAACCGGGATTTCTGGGGCCAACGTCCTGACTTTC.